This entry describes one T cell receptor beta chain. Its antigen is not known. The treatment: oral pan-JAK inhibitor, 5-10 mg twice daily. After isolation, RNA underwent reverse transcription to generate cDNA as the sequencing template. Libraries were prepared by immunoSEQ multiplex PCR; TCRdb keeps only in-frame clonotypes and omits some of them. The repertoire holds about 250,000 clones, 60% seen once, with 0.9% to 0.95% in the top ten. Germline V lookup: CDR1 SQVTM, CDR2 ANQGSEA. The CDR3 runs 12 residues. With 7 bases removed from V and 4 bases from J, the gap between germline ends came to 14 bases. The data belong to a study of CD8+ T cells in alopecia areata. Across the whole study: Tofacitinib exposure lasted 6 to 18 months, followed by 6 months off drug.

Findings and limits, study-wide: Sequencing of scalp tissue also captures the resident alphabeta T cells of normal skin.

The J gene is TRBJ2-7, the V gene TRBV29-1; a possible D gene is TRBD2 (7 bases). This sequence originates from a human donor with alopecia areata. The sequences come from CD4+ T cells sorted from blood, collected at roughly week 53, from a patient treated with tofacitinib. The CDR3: CSAEGGGYEQYF. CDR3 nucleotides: TGCAGCGCCGAAGGGGGGGGATACGAGCAGTACTTC.